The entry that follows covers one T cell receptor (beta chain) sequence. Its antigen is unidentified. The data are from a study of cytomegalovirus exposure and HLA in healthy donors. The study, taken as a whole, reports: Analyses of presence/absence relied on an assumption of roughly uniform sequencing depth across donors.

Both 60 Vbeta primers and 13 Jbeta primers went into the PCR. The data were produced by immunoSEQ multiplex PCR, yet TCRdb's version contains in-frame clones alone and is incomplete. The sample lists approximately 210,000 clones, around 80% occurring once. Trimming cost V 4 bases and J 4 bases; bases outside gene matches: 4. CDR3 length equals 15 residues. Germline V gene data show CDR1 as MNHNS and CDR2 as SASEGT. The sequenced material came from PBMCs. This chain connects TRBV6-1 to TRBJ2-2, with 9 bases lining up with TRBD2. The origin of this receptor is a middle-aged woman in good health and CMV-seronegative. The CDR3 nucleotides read TGTGCCAGCAGTGTGGCGGGAGGGATCACCGGGGAGCTGTTTTTT. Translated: CASSVAGGITGELFF.